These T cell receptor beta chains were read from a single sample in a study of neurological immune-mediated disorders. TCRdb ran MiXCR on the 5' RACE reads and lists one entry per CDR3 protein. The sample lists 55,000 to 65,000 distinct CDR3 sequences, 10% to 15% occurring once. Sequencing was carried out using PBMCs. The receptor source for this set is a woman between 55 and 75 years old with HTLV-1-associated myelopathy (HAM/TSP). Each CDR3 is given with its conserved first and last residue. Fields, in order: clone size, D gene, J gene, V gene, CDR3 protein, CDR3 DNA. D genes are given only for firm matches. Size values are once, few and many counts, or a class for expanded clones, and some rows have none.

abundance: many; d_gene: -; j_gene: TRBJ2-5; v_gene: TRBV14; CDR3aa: CASSQDRGLQETQYF; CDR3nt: TGTGCCAGCAGCCAAGATCGTGGGCTGCAAGAGACCCAGTACTTC
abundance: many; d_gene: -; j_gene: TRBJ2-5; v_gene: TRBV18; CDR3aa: CASSPGIQETQYF; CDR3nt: TGTGCCAGCTCACCCGGGATACAAGAGACCCAGTACTTC
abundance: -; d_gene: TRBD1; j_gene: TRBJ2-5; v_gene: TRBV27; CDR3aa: CASSLLGTGLETQYF; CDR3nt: TGTGCCAGCAGTTTATTGGGGACAGGTCTAGAGACCCAGTACTTC
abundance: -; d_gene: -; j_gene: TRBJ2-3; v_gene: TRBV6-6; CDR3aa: CASSLTGLTDTQYF; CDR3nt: TGTGCCAGCAGCCTTACAGGGCTGACAGATACGCAGTATTTT
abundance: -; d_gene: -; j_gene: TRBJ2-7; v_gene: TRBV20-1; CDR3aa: CSARGGRTEQYF; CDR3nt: TGCAGTGCTAGAGGAGGAAGGACAGAGCAGTACTTC
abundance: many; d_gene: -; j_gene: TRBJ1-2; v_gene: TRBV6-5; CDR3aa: CASSYSHANYGYTF; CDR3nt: TGTGCCAGCAGTTACTCCCACGCGAACTATGGCTACACCTTC
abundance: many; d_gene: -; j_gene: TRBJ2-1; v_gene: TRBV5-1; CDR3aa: CASSLAQGNEQFF; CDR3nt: TGCGCCAGCAGCTTGGCCCAGGGAAATGAGCAGTTCTTC
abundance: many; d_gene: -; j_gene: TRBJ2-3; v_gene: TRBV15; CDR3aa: CATSALRVPTDTQYF; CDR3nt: TGTGCCACGTCTGCGTTGCGCGTCCCCACAGATACGCAGTATTTT
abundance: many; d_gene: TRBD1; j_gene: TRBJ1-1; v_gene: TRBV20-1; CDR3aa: CSARDGQENTEAFF; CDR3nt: TGCAGTGCTAGAGATGGACAGGAGAACACTGAAGCTTTCTTT
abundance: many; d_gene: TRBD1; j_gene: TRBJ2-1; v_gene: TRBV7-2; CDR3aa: CASSGQGYEQFF; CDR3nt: TGTGCCAGCAGCGGACAGGGATATGAGCAGTTCTTC
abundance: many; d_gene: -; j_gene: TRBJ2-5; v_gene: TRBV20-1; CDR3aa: CSASELGLETQYF; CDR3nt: TGCAGTGCCTCCGAACTAGGGCTAGAGACCCAGTACTTC
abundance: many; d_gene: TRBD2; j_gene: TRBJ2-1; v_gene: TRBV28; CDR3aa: CASSLLSGRDEQFF; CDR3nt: TGTGCCAGCAGTTTGCTTAGCGGGAGGGATGAGCAGTTCTTC
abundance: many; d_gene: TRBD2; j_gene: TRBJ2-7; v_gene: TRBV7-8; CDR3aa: CASSLAGGYGSYEQYF; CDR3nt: TGTGCCAGCAGTCTAGCGGGAGGATACGGTTCCTACGAGCAGTACTTC
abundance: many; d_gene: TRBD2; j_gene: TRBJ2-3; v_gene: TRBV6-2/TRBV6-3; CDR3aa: CASSVLAGGPQDTQYF; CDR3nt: TGTGCCAGCAGTGTACTAGCGGGAGGGCCACAAGATACGCAGTATTTT
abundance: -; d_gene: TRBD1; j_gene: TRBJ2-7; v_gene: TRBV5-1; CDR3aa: CAISRGTGINQPYEQYF; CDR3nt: TGCGCCATTAGCCGGGGGACAGGGATTAACCAGCCCTACGAGCAGTACTTC
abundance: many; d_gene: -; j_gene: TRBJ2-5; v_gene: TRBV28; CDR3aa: CASRPLGGSWETQYF; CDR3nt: TGTGCCAGCAGGCCCCTAGGGGGAAGCTGGGAGACCCAGTACTTC
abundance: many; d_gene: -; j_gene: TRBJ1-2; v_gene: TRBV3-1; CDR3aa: CASSQEGGQGGGYTF; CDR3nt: TGTGCCAGCAGCCAAGAAGGAGGGCAGGGCGGAGGCTACACCTTC
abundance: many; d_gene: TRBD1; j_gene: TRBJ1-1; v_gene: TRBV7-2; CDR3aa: CASSLGTGVIVGNTEAFF; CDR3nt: TGTGCCAGCAGCTTAGGGACAGGGGTTATTGTTGGGAACACTGAAGCTTTCTTT
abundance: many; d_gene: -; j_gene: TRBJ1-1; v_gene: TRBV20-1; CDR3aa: CSAVESNTEAFF; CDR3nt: TGCAGTGCTGTCGAATCGAACACTGAAGCTTTCTTT
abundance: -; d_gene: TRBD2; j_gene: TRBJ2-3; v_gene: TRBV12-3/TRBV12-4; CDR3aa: CASSAQLAGAGDTQYF; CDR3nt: TGTGCCAGCAGTGCGCAACTAGCGGGAGCTGGAGATACGCAGTATTTT
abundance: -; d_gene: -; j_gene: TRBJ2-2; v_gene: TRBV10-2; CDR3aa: CASISQNTGELFF; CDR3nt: TGCGCCAGCATCTCTCAAAACACCGGGGAGCTGTTTTTT
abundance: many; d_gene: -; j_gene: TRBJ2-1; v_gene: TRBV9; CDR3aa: CASSDGREYNEQFF; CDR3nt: TGTGCCAGCAGCGACGGGCGGGAATACAATGAGCAGTTCTTC
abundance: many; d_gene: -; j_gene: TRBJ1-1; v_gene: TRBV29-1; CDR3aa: CSGGGKNTEAFF; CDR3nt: TGCAGCGGGGGGGGGAAGAACACTGAAGCTTTCTTT